This T cell receptor (beta chain) emerged from a study of T cell clonotyping in hematopoietic cell transplantation. Regarding time point: recipient sample about 28 days before transplant, after cytoreduction. Recipient blood drawn about 28 days pretransplant and days 30, 100, 180 after. Here immunoSEQ multiplex PCR was the method, and the copy in TCRdb shows in-frame clones only, minus some. This repertoire shows over 45,000 clones, approximately 84% found once; its top ten account for under 7%. V gave up 1 base and J gave up 8 bases, with 14 bases separating them. The CDR3 is 15 amino acids. Germline V gene data show CDR1 as LNHNV and CDR2 as YYDKDF (reference sequence).

The source material was peripheral blood mononuclear cells, sampled before stem cell transplant. The receptor was derived from a man between 60 and 75 years old with biphenotypic leukemia. Some clones in this sample may be carry-over from other donors' samples. V usage is TRBV15 and J usage is TRBJ1-4; the D gene is possibly TRBD1 (6 bases). The CDR3 reads CATSRAAEGGEKLFF. CDR3 nucleotide sequence: TGTGCCACCAGCAGAGCGGCAGAGGGGGGCGAAAAACTGTTTTTT. The complete variable domain, with remaining parts taken from reference TRBV15 and TRBJ1-4, reads DAMVIQNPRYQVTQFGKPVTLSCSQTLNHNVMYWYQQKSSQAPKLLFHYYDKDFNNEADTPDNFQSRRPNTSFCFLDIRSPGLGDTAMYLCATSRAAEGGEKLFFGSGTQLSVL.